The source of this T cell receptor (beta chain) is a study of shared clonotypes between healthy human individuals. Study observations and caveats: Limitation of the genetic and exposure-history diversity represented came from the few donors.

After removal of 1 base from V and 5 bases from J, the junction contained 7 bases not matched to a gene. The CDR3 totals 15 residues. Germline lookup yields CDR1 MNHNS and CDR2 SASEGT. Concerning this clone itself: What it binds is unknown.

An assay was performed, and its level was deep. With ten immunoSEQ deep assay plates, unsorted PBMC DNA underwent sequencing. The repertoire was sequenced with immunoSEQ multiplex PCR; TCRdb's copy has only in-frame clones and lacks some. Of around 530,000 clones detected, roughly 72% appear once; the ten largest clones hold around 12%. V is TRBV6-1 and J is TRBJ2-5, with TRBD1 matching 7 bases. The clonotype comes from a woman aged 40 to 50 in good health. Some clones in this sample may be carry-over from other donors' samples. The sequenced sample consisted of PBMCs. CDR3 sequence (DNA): TGTGCCAGCAGTGAAGTGGGGGACAGATGGGAGACCCAGTACTTC. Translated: CASSEVGDRWETQYF.